The T cell receptor beta chain described here comes from a study of shared clonotypes between healthy human individuals. In the study overall: CD4 naive and memory got three plates each, CD8 naive two, CD8 memory one.

Profiled with immunoSEQ multiplex PCR; TCRdb holds only in-frame clones, not every one. The repertoire holds approximately 2.5 million clones, with 80% to 95% as singletons. There are 14 residues in the CDR3. Deletions cut 2 bases from V and 4 bases from J, with 11 bases between. Germline CDR1 and CDR2: MDHEN and SYDVKM. The sequence was obtained from a man between 18 and 35 years old in good health. Some clones in this sample may be carry-over from other donors' samples. Sequencing was carried out using naive CD4+ T cells from PBMCs. The subset is: CD45RA+ positively selected. The genes are TRBV28 and TRBJ1-1; D might be TRBD1 (5 bases). The CDR3 nucleotides are TGTGCCAGCAGTTTAGTTGGGGGGAGCACTGAAGCTTTCTTT. Translated: CASSLVGGSTEAFF. The variable domain in full, completed from reference TRBV28 and TRBJ1-1, reads DVKVTQSSRYLVKRTGEKVFLECVQDMDHENMFWYRQDPGLGLRLIYFSYDVKMKEKGDIPEGYSVSREKKERFSLILESASTNQTSMYLCASSLVGGSTEAFFGQGTRLTVV.